These 16 T cell receptor delta chains came from one sample sequenced in a study of Vδ1+ human thymocytes. Study outcomes and limitations: Thymic TRG and TRD repertoires appeared highly polyclonal, with Gaussian CDR3 length distributions.

Extracted RNA was reverse transcribed into cDNA. The CDR3 regions were amplified by multiplex PCR from V-gene primers to a constant-region primer. TCRdb re-processed the multiplex PCR reads via CATT. The repertoire holds about 53,000 delta-chain clones, with less than 15% as singletons. Their specific antigens are unknown. Input material: Vdelta1+ gamma-delta thymocytes from the thymus. Subset here: FACS-sorted CD3+ TCRalphabeta- TCRVdelta1+ TCRVdelta2- thymocytes. The receptors were gathered from a girl under two years old who had congenital heart surgery.

The chain combines TRDV1 with TRDJ1; maybe TRDD3 (5 bases). CDR3 length equals 23 residues. Germline loops: CDR1 TSWWSYY, CDR2 QGS. Deletions cut 0 bases from V and 5 bases from J, with 37 bases between. CDR3 sequence: CALGELDAFPRTWVTSGVDKLIF. Here the CDR3 DNA reads TGTGCTCTTGGGGAACTAGACGCATTCCCTCGGACCTGGGTTACATCGGGGGTGGATAAACTCATCTTT.

This chain uses TRDV1 with TRDJ1, with 13 bases aligning to TRDD3. Germline trimming cut 2 bases from V and 3 bases from J; bases unmatched to any gene: 9. The CDR3 extends over 18 amino acids. Germline assignment: CDR1 TSWWSYY and CDR2 QGS. This chain's CDR3 is CALGEYVLGDTLSDKLIF. The DNA for the CDR3 is TGTGCTCTTGGGGAATATGTACTGGGGGATACGCTCTCCGATAAACTCATCTTT.

Only one count was recorded for this clone. This may stem from a read error, because a much larger clone lies one nucleotide away. The chain links TRDV2 to TRDJ1, with D possibly being TRDD2 (5 bases). The germline V and J ends were trimmed by 3 bases and 0 bases, with 16 bases remaining between them. The germline CDR1 and CDR2 sequences are GEAIGNYY and EKD. The CDR3 is made up of 16 amino acids. As DNA, the CDR3 is TGTGCCTGTGACCTCACTTCCCCTCTGGACACCGATAAACTCATCTTT. Its translation is CACDLTSPLDTDKLIF.

Note on this clone: Other DNA sequences from this sample encode an identical CDR3 as well. This chain connects TRAV29/DV5 to TRDJ1; 12 bases agree with TRDD3. Germline assignment: CDR1 NSMFDY and CDR2 ISSIKDK. The CDR3 runs 24 residues. V was clipped by 0 bases and J by 0 bases; unmatched bases: 27. This chain's CDR3 is CAASAYLPTLGDTGEIEYTDKLIF. The DNA of the CDR3 is TGTGCAGCAAGCGCGTACCTTCCCACTCTGGGGGATACGGGAGAGATAGAGTACACCGATAAACTCATCTTT. Full variable domain (missing parts from reference TRAV29/DV5 and TRDJ1): DQQVKQNSPSLSVQEGRISILNCDYTNSMFDYFLWYKKYPAEGPTFLISISSIKDKNEDGRFTVFLNKSAKHLSLHIVPSQPGDSAVYFCAASAYLPTLGDTGEIEYTDKLIFGKGTRVTVEP.

The sample holds many counts of this clone. The chain links TRDV2 to TRDJ1; 11 bases map to TRDD3. Trimming at V came to 1 base and at J to 3 bases, leaving 12 bases not matched to a gene. CDR1 and CDR2 from the germline V gene are GEAIGNYY and EKD. The CDR3 has 18 residues. CDR3 in amino acids: CACDTGTLGDTMSDKLIF. The CDR3 bases are TGTGCCTGTGACACAGGAACTCTGGGGGATACAATGTCCGATAAACTCATCTTT.

This rearrangement joins TRDV1 to TRDJ1; D uncertain. Germline V lookup: CDR1 TSWWSYY, CDR2 QGS. This CDR3 has 14 amino acids. Trimming took 5 bases from V and 2 from J, leaving 12 bases between them. CDR3 DNA: TGTGCTCTTGGGACCCCCCCGGTAACCGATAAACTCATCTTT. This encodes CALGTPPVTDKLIF.

The rearrangement joins TRDV1 to TRDJ1; 9 bases are a match to TRDD3. Unmatched junction bases numbered 31, after V lost 2 bases and J lost 0 bases. CDR1 is TSWWSYY and CDR2 is QGS in the germline V gene. The CDR3 sequence is 25 residues long. The CDR3 protein is CALGEGGPYLPYWGTQNLYTDKLIF. The CDR3 DNA follows: TGTGCTCTTGGGGAAGGAGGCCCATACCTACCCTACTGGGGGACCCAAAACTTGTACACCGATAAACTCATCTTT.

This chain uses TRAV29/DV5 with TRDJ1; 8 bases match TRDD3. CDR1 is NSMFDY and CDR2 is ISSIKDK in the germline V gene. The V gene end was trimmed by 5 bases and the J gene end by 0 bases; junction bases not matched to a gene: 24. The CDR3 is 20 amino acids. The chain's CDR3 is CAAGATSLSLGVTYTDKLIF. In DNA form, the CDR3 reads TGTGCAGCGGGCGCAACTTCCTTATCACTGGGGGTCACGTACACCGATAAACTCATCTTT.

This clone was picked up many times. The chain employs TRDV2 and TRDJ1, with 7 bases matching TRDD3. The CDR3 covers 20 residues. The germline CDR1 and CDR2 sequences are GEAIGNYY and EKD. V gave up 1 base and J gave up 0 bases; unmatched junction bases: 19. The CDR3 is CACDTIRLGIEENYTDKLIF. The CDR3 DNA reads TGTGCCTGTGACACGATTCGACTGGGGATTGAGGAGAACTACACCGATAAACTCATCTTT.

The chain is built from TRDV1 and TRDJ1, with TRDD3 matching 12 bases. The germline CDR1 and CDR2 sequences are TSWWSYY and QGS. The CDR3 has 22 amino acids. Trimming at V came to 1 base and at J to 0 bases, leaving 18 bases not matched to a gene. DNA of the CDR3: TGTGCTCTTGGGGAACGAGCGGGTTACTGGGGGATACTAGGGAGAAACACCGATAAACTCATCTTT. This gives the protein CALGERAGYWGILGRNTDKLIF.

The rearrangement joins TRDV1 to TRDJ1; 12 bases are a match to TRDD3. Looked up from germline, CDR1 is TSWWSYY and CDR2 is QGS. The CDR3 is made up of 22 amino acids. The V and J ends lost 0 bases and 3 bases, in that order; junction bases with no gene match: 20. CDR3 in amino acids: CALGELGERYWGIPLTSDKLIF. CDR3 bases: TGTGCTCTTGGGGAACTCGGCGAACGCTACTGGGGGATACCCCTGACGTCCGATAAACTCATCTTT.

This clone is medium-sized by share. The same CDR3 can be traced to other DNA sequences in this sample. The rearrangement links TRAV29/DV5 to TRDJ1; possible D gene TRDD3, 8 bases. Germline V gives CDR1 NSMFDY, CDR2 ISSIKDK. The CDR3 is made up of 17 amino acids. The V end lost 1 base, the J end lost 0 bases, and 19 bases lay between the germline ends. As DNA, the CDR3 is TGTGCAGCAAGCCCCCTTCCTGGGGGAACTCACACCGATAAACTCATCTTT. It specifies CAASPLPGGTHTDKLIF.

The chain uses TRDV1 and TRDJ1; 8 bases fit TRDD3. The V and J ends lost 0 bases and 4 bases, in that order; junction bases with no gene match: 10. Germline CDR1 TSWWSYY, CDR2 QGS. CDR3 size: 17 residues. The CDR3 bases are TGTGCTCTTGGGGAACTAACCCTACGCCTGGGGGACGATAAACTCATCTTT. Encoded protein: CALGELTLRLGDDKLIF.

The V call is TRDV2, the J call TRDJ1, with 10 positions matching TRDD3. Germline CDR1 and CDR2: GEAIGNYY and EKD. The CDR3 spans 16 residues. V lost 0 bases to trimming and J lost 3 bases; unmatched junction nucleotides: 6. CDR3 loop: CACDTVGWGIPDKLIF. The CDR3 DNA reads TGTGCCTGTGACACCGTTGGGTGGGGGATACCCGATAAACTCATCTTT.

This clone was seen a handful of times. V gene TRDV1 combines with J gene TRDJ1, with 10 bases matching TRDD3. The CDR3 covers 20 residues. Germline lookup yields CDR1 TSWWSYY and CDR2 QGS. V lost 4 bases to trimming and J lost 0 bases; unmatched junction nucleotides: 17. The CDR3 DNA sequence: TGTGCTCTTGGGGGACCCCAATCCCCCTGGGGGATAGGGTACACCGATAAACTCATCTTT. This translates into CALGGPQSPWGIGYTDKLIF.

In its sample, this clone was seen a few times. The chain joins TRDV1 to TRDJ1; D is undetermined. The CDR3 extends over 18 amino acids. CDR1 TSWWSYY and CDR2 QGS come from the germline V gene. V lost 2 bases to trimming and J lost 0 bases, with 19 bases between them. The CDR3 protein is CALGEKGSPRMYTDKLIF. The CDR3 DNA sequence: TGTGCTCTTGGGGAAAAGGGAAGTCCGCGGATGTACACCGATAAACTCATCTTT.